Sequencing of this TCR beta chain was carried out in a study of metastatic and nonmetastatic thyroid tumors. Germline CDR1 DFQATT, CDR2 SNEGSKA (reference sequence). The germline V and J ends were trimmed by 5 bases and 1 base, with 15 bases remaining between them. The CDR3 spans 14 residues. From the PCR reads, TCRdb re-called clones with MiXCR. The table includes tens of thousands of clones, 24% detected once. Ahead of thyroid surgery, no patient had received treatment of any kind. Specimen: tumor tissue. The V call is TRBV20-1, the J call TRBJ2-7; D unclear. This clonotype was sampled from a female donor with papillary thyroid cancer or a benign thyroid nodule (not recorded which). Some clones in this sample may be carry-over from other donors' samples. CDR3 sequence reads: CSAQPPLTSYEQYF. CDR3 DNA sequence: TGCAGTGCTCAGCCACCCCTAACTTCCTACGAGCAGTACTTC.